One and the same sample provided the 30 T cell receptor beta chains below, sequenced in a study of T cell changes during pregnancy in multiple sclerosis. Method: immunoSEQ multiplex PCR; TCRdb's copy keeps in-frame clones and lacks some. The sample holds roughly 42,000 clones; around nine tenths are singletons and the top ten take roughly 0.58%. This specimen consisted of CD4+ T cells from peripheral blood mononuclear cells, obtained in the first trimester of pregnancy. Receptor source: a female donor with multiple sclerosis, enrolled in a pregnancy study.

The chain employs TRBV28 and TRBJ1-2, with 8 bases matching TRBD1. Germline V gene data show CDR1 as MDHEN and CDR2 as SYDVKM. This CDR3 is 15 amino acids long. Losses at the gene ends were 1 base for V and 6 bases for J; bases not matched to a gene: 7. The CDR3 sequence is CASSLLAGGFNGYTF. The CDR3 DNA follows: TGTGCCAGCAGTTTATTGGCAGGGGGCTTCAATGGCTACACCTTC.

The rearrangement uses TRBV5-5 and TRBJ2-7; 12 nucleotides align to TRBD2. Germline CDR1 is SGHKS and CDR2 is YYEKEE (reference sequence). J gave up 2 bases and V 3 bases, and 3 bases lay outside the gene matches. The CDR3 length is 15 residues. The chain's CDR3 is CASSSRTSGTYEQYF. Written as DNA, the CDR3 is TGTGCCAGCAGCTCACGGACTAGCGGGACCTACGAGCAGTACTTC. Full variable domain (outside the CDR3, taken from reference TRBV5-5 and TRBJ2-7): DAGVTQSPTHLIKTRGQQVTLRCSPISGHKSVSWYQQVLGQGPQFIFQYYEKEERGRGNFPDRFSARQFPNYSSELNVNALLLGDSALYLCASSSRTSGTYEQYFGPGTRLTVT.

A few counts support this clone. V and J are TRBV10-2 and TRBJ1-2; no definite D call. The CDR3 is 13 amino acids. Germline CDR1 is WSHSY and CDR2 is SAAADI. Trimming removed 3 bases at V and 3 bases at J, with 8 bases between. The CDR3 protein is CASSDRTDYGYTF. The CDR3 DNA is TGCGCCAGCAGTGATCGTACAGACTATGGCTACACCTTC.

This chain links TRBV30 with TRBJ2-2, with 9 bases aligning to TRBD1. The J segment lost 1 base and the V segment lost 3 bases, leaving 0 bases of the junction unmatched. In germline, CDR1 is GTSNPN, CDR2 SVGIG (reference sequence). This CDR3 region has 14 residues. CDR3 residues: CAWRTGGNTGELFF. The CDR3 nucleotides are TGTGCCTGGAGGACAGGGGGGAACACCGGGGAGCTGTTTTTT.

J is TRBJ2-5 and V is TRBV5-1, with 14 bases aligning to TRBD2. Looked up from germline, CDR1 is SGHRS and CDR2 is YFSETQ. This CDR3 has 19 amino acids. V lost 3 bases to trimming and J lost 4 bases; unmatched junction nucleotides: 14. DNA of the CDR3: TGCGCCAGCAGCTACTATCCGGGACTAGCGGGAGTTGGGAGAGAGACCCAGTACTTC. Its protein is CASSYYPGLAGVGRETQYF.

The CDR3: CASSRQSYEQYF. DNA of the CDR3: TGTGCCAGCAGTCGACAATCCTACGAGCAGTACTTC. The rearrangement joins TRBV2 to TRBJ2-7, with unresolved D. The V gene's germline CDR1 is SNHLY and CDR2 FYNNEI. V lost 5 bases, J lost 1 base, and 6 bases lay in between. The CDR3 covers 12 residues.

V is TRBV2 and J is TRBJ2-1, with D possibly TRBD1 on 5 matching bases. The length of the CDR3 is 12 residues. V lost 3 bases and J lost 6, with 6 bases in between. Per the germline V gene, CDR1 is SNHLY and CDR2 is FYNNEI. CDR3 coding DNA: TGTGCCAGCAGTGATCAGGGCAATGAGCAGTTCTTC. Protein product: CASSDQGNEQFF.

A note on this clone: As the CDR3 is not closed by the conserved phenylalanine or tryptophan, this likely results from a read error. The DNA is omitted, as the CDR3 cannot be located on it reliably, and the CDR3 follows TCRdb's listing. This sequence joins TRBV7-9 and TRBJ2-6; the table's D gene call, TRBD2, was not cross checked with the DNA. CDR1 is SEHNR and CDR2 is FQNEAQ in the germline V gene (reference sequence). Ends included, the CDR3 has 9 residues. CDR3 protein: CASSLISAL.

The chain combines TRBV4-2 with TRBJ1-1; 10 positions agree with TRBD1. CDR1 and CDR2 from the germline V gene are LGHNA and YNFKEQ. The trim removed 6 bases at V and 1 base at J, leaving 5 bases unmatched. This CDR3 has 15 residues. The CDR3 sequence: CASRDRGYSNTEAFF. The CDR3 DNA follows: TGTGCCAGCAGGGACAGGGGGTATTCGAACACTGAAGCTTTCTTT.

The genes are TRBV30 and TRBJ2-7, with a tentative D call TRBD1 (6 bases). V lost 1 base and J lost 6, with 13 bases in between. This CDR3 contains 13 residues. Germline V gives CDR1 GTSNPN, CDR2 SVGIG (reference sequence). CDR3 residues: CAWSGHRAGEQYF. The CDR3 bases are TGTGCCTGGAGTGGACACAGGGCGGGCGAGCAGTACTTC.

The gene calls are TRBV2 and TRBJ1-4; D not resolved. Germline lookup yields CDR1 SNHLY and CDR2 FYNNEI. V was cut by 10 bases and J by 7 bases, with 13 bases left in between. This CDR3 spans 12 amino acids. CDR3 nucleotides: TGTGCCACCCGGGAGCGGGGTGAAAAACTGTTTTTT. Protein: CATRERGEKLFF.

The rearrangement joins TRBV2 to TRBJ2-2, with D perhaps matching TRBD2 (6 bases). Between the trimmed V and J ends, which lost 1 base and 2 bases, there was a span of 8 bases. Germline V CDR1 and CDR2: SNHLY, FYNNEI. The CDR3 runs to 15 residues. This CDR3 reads CASSEEGLNTGELFF. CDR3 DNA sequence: TGTGCCAGCAGTGAAGAGGGACTCAACACCGGGGAGCTGTTTTTT.

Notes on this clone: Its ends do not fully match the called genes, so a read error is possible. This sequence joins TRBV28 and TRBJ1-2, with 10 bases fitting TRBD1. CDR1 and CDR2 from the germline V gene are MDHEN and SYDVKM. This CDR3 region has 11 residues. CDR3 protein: CVTGGDNGYTF. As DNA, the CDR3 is TGCGTGACAGGGGGCGATAACGGCTACACCTTC.

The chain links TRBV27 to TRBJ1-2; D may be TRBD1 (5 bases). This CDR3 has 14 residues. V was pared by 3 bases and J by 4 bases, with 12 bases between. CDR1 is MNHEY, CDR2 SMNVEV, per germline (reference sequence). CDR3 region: CASSFGGRAYGYTF. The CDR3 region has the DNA TGTGCCAGCAGTTTTGGCGGCAGGGCCTATGGCTACACCTTC.

The CDR3 nucleotides read TGTGCCCGTACGGGACAGGGGGTAGCTTTCTTT. The encoded protein is CARTGQGVAFF. The chain joins TRBV30 to TRBJ1-1; 11 nucleotides match TRBD1. V dropped 8 bases and J dropped 10; count of bases not matched to a gene: 6. Germline CDR1 is GTSNPN and CDR2 is SVGIG (reference sequence). This CDR3 is 11 amino acids long.

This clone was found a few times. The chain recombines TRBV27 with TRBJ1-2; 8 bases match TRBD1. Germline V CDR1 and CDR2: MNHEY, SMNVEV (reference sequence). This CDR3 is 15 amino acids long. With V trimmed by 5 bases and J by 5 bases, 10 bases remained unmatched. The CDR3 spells CASSLWTGKEYGYTF. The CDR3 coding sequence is TGTGCCAGCAGTCTATGGACAGGGAAAGAGTATGGCTACACCTTC.

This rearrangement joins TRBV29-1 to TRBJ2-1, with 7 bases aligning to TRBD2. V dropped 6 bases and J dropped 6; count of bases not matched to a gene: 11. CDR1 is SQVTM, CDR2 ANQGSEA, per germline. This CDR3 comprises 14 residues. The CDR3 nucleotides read TGCAGCGTCGCCCCCGGCGGGAGATTCAATGAGCAGTTCTTC. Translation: CSVAPGGRFNEQFF.

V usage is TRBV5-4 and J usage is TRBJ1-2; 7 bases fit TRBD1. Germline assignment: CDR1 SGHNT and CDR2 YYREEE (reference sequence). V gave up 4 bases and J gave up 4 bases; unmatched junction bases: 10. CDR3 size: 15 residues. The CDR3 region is CASSPRQGRLYGYTF. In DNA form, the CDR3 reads TGTGCCAGCAGCCCTCGACAGGGAAGACTCTATGGCTACACCTTC. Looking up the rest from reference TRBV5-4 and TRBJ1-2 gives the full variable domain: ETGVTQSPTHLIKTRGQQVTLRCSSQSGHNTVSWYQQALGQGPQFIFQYYREEENGRGNFPPRFSGLQFPNYSSELNVNALELDDSALYLCASSPRQGRLYGYTFGSGTRLTVV.

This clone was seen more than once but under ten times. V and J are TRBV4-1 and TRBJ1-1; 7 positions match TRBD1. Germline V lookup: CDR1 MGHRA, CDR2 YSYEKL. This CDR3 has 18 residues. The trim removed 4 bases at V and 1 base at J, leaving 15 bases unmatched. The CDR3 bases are TGCGCCAGCAGCCGGAATACGGGACAGACCTGGAAGAACACTGAAGCTTTCTTT. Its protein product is CASSRNTGQTWKNTEAFF.

The CDR3, as DNA: TGTGCCACCGGGACAGGGGTGAACACTGAAGCTTTCTTT. Residues: CATGTGVNTEAFF. The gene calls are TRBV10-3 and TRBJ1-1; 10 bases map to TRBD1. The germline V gene encodes CDR1 ENHRY and CDR2 SYGVKD. CDR3 length: 13 residues. The V segment lost 10 bases and the J segment 0 bases; nucleotides outside the gene matches: 2.

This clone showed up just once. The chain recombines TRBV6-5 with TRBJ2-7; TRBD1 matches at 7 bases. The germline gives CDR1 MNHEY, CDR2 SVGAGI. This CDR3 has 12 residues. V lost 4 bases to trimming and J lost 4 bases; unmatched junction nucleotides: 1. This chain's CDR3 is CASSLQGYEQYF. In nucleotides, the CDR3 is TGTGCCAGCAGTTTACAGGGGTACGAGCAGTACTTC.

For the CDR3, the DNA is TGTGCCAGCAGTGAGGGGAGCATGAACACTGAAGCTTTCTTT. This codes for CASSEGSMNTEAFF. The genes are TRBV6-1 and TRBJ1-1; D is unclear. Germline V gene lookup returns CDR1 MNHNS and CDR2 SASEGT. V lost 3 bases, J lost 0 bases, and 8 bases lay in between. The CDR3 is 14 residues long.

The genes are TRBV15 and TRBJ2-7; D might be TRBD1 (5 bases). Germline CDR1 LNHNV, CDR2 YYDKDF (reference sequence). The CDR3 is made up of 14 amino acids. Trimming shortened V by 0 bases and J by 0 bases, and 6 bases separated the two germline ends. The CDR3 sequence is CATSREQGSYEQYF. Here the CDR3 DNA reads TGTGCCACCAGCAGAGAGCAGGGCTCCTACGAGCAGTACTTC.

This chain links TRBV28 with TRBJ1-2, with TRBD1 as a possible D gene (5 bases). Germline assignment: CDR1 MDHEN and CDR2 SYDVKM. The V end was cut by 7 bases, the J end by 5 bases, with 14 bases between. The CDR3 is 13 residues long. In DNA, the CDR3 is TGTGCCAGCAAAAGAAGACAGACTTATGGCTACACCTTC. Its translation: CASKRRQTYGYTF.

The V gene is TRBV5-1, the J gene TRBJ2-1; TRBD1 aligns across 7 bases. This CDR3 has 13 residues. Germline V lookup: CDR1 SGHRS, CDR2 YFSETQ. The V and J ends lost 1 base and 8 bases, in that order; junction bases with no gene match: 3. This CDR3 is CASSLPGTDEQFF. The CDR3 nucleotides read TGCGCCAGCAGCTTGCCTGGGACAGATGAGCAGTTCTTC.

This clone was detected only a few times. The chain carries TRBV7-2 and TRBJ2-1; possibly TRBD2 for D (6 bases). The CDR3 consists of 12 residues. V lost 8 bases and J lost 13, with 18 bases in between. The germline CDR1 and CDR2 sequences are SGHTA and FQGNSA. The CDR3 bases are TGTGCCAGCGGAGGAATCAGGCGGGACCAGTTCTTC. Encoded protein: CASGGIRRDQFF.

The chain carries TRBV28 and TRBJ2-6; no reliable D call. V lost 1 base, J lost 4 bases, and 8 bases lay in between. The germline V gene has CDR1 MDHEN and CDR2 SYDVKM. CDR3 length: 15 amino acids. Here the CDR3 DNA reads TGTGCCAGCAGTTTATCCGGGTACGGGGCCAACGTCCTGACTTTC. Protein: CASSLSGYGANVLTF.

The CDR3: CASSLNDRNSGNTIYF. In DNA form, the CDR3 reads TGTGCCAGCAGCTTGAACGACAGGAACTCTGGAAACACCATATATTTT. The V gene is TRBV5-5, the J gene TRBJ1-3; the D gene is possibly TRBD1 (6 bases). Trimming removed 1 base from V and 0 bases from J, with 11 bases in between. The CDR3 is 16 residues long. The germline V gene has CDR1 SGHKS and CDR2 YYEKEE (reference sequence).

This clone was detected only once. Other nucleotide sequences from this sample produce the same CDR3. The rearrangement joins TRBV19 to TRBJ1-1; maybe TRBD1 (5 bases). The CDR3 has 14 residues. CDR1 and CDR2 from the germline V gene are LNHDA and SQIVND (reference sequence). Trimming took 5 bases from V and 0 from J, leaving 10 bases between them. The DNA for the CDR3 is TGTGCCAGTAGTGCCCAGACAGTGAACACTGAAGCTTTCTTT. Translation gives CASSAQTVNTEAFF.

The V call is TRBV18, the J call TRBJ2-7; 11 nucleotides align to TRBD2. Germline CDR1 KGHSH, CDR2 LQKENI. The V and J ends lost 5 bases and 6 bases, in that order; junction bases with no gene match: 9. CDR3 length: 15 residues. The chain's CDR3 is CASSTASGLAGEQYF. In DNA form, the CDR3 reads TGTGCCAGCTCAACTGCCTCCGGACTAGCGGGCGAGCAGTACTTC.